This entry lists 20 T cell receptor beta chains sequenced from one sample in a study of blood T cell repertoires in COVID-19. Here immunoSEQ multiplex PCR was the method, and the copy in TCRdb shows in-frame clones only, minus some. The table records a few hundred thousand clones, around 90% of them present only once. Sample: peripheral blood. The source of these receptors is an older woman with COVID-19, enrolled during active disease.

This chain uses TRBV19 with TRBJ2-6; perhaps TRBD1 as D (5 bases). Trimming removed 5 bases from V and 0 bases from J, with 11 bases in between. Germline CDR1 reads LNHDA; CDR2 reads SQIVND (reference sequence). This CDR3 comprises 16 residues. The CDR3 protein is CASSSLTDSGANVLTF. The CDR3 DNA follows: TGTGCCAGTAGTTCCCTGACAGACTCTGGGGCCAACGTCCTGACTTTC.

The chain uses TRBV5-8 and TRBJ2-1; D call uncertain. CDR3 length equals 16 residues. From germline, CDR1 is SGHTS and CDR2 YDEGEE. Trimming took off 0 bases at V and 0 bases at J, with 10 bases between the two ends. DNA for the CDR3: TGTGCCAGCAGCTTGGCCCGACTTCCCTCCTACAATGAGCAGTTCTTC. Translation gives CASSLARLPSYNEQFF.

The V gene is TRBV25-1, the J gene TRBJ1-3; unclear D gene. The CDR3 is 16 residues long. The germline V gene encodes CDR1 MGHDK and CDR2 SYGVNS. V lost 7 bases to trimming and J lost 0 bases, with 16 bases between them. DNA of the CDR3: TGTGCCAGCAATCACCCCCGGGATTTCTCTGGAAACACCATATATTTT. This codes for CASNHPRDFSGNTIYF.

This chain joins TRBV7-2 and TRBJ1-5; 7 bases map to TRBD1. Looked up from germline, CDR1 is SGHTA and CDR2 is FQGNSA. The V and J ends lost 1 base and 7 bases, in that order; junction bases with no gene match: 7. CDR3 length equals 15 residues. CDR3 sequence (DNA): TGTGCCAGCAGCTTAGTGACAGGGTCTAACCAGCCCCAGCATTTT. It codes for CASSLVTGSNQPQHF.

J is TRBJ1-3 and V is TRBV4-3; D not resolved. V was clipped by 6 bases and J by 0 bases, with 6 bases between them. The CDR3 length is 13 residues. The germline CDR1 and CDR2 sequences are LGHNA and YSLEER. CDR3 amino acids: CASSENSGNTIYF. CDR3 DNA sequence: TGCGCCAGCAGTGAGAACTCTGGAAACACCATATATTTT.

This chain joins TRBV5-4 and TRBJ2-7; D may be TRBD1 (5 bases). From germline, CDR1 is SGHNT and CDR2 YYREEE (reference sequence). The CDR3 loop spans 16 amino acids. Trimming pared 0 bases from V and 3 bases from J, leaving 16 bases between. The CDR3 nucleotides read TGTGCCAGCAGCTTGGACCCAGGGCCCACCCGCTACGAGCAGTACTTC. Translating gives CASSLDPGPTRYEQYF.

V is TRBV6-5 and J is TRBJ2-1; D is perhaps TRBD1 (5 bases). Germline CDR1 and CDR2: MNHEY and SVGAGI. CDR3 length equals 15 residues. V shed 6 bases and J shed 6 bases, with 18 bases lying between them. CDR3 nucleotides: TGTGCCAGCAGCCGCAGGGTGGACCCACGCAATGAGCAGTTCTTC. It codes for CASSRRVDPRNEQFF.

This rearrangement joins TRBV5-5 to TRBJ1-4, with 8 bases aligning to TRBD1. Germline trimming cut 5 bases from V and 3 bases from J; bases unmatched to any gene: 18. CDR3 length: 19 amino acids. CDR1 SGHKS and CDR2 YYEKEE come from the germline V gene (reference sequence). The CDR3 sequence: CASRYHPGTGSVANEKLFF. The DNA of the CDR3 is TGTGCCAGCAGATACCACCCCGGGACAGGATCTGTGGCTAATGAAAAACTGTTTTTT.

The chain employs TRBV6-4 and TRBJ2-3, with unresolved D. V was trimmed by 0 bases and J by 1 base, leaving 14 bases between them. In germline, CDR1 is MRHNA, CDR2 SNTAGT. This CDR3 comprises 17 residues. CDR3 region: CASSDSPVRRRTDTQYF. The DNA for the CDR3 is TGTGCCAGCAGTGACTCGCCCGTTAGGCGGCGCACAGATACGCAGTATTTT.

The genes are TRBV19 and TRBJ1-1; TRBD1 matches at 7 bases. The CDR3 is 19 residues long. Germline V gene data show CDR1 as LNHDA and CDR2 as SQIVND (reference sequence). Losses at the gene ends were 1 base for V and 3 bases for J; bases not matched to a gene: 17. CDR3 protein: CASSIGGWGDRVRDTEAFF. CDR3 nucleotides: TGTGCCAGTAGTATAGGAGGTTGGGGTGACAGGGTGAGGGACACTGAAGCTTTCTTT.

This clone has only a few counts. The rearrangement uses TRBV4-2 and TRBJ1-5; 7 bases are a match to TRBD1. CDR1 is LGHNA and CDR2 is YNFKEQ in the germline V gene. J gave up 10 bases and V 0 bases, and 6 bases lay outside the gene matches. The CDR3 consists of 14 residues. This CDR3 is CASSQERRGHPQHF. DNA for the CDR3: TGTGCCAGCAGCCAAGAGAGAAGGGGGCACCCCCAGCATTTT.

The V gene is TRBV5-1, the J gene TRBJ1-5, with TRBD1 identical over 7 bases. Germline trimming cut 4 bases from V and 4 bases from J; bases unmatched to any gene: 5. Germline V CDR1 and CDR2: SGHRS, YFSETQ. The CDR3 is made up of 14 amino acids. The CDR3 sequence is CASSEGTVNQPQHF. In DNA form, the CDR3 reads TGCGCCAGCAGCGAAGGGACAGTTAATCAGCCCCAGCATTTT.

The rearrangement joins TRBV7-9 to TRBJ1-2; no firm D call. Trimming took 10 bases from V and 0 from J, leaving 9 bases between them. In germline, CDR1 is SEHNR, CDR2 FQNEAQ (reference sequence). The CDR3 is made up of 12 amino acids. The CDR3 coding sequence is TGTGCCACCAGAACTTCTAACTATGGCTACACCTTC. Its protein product is CATRTSNYGYTF. Using reference TRBV7-9 and TRBJ1-2 for the parts outside the CDR3, the full variable domain is DTGVSQNPRHKITKRGQNVTFRCDPISEHNRLYWYRQTLGQGPEFLTYFQNEAQLEKSRLLSDRFSAERPKGSFSTLEIQRTEQGDSAMYLCATRTSNYGYTFGSGTRLTVV.

A few counts support this clone. The CDR3 loop reads CASSVGGGAPEQFF. The CDR3 DNA reads TGTGCCAGCAGTGTAGGCGGGGGGGCCCCCGAGCAGTTCTTC. V and J are TRBV25-1 and TRBJ2-1; 9 positions agree with TRBD2. The CDR3 loop spans 14 amino acids. Germline V lookup: CDR1 MGHDK, CDR2 SYGVNS. V lost 4 bases to trimming and J lost 10 bases; unmatched junction nucleotides: 8.

The chain carries TRBV7-8 and TRBJ1-5, with 8 nucleotides matching TRBD1. V trimming: 1 base; J trimming: 7 bases; junction bases outside the gene matches: 3. CDR1 is SGHVS and CDR2 is FQNEAQ in the germline V gene. The CDR3 is 14 residues long. CDR3 sequence: CASSLVTGGQPQHF. In nucleotides, the CDR3 is TGTGCCAGCAGCTTAGTAACAGGGGGGCAGCCCCAGCATTTT.

This chain joins TRBV5-1 and TRBJ1-2; 8 bases line up with TRBD1. CDR1 is SGHRS, CDR2 YFSETQ, per germline. V was pared by 4 bases and J by 8 bases, with 7 bases of the junction left unmatched. This CDR3 region has 13 residues. The CDR3 DNA reads TGCGCCAGCAGCCCGGACAGGGTGTGGGGCTACACCTTC. Residues: CASSPDRVWGYTF.

The CDR3 bases are TGTGCCAGCAGCGTGCCTAGCGTAGATACGCAGTATTTT. It yields the protein CASSVPSVDTQYF. V and J are TRBV9 and TRBJ2-3; TRBD2 might be the D (6 bases). Germline CDR1 reads SGDLS; CDR2 reads YYNGEE. Trimming left V 2 bases short and J 5 bases short, with 9 bases between. The CDR3 is 13 residues long.

The chain carries TRBV25-1 and TRBJ1-2; possibly TRBD1 for D (5 bases). Trimming took 7 bases from V and 2 from J, leaving 11 bases between them. CDR1 is MGHDK and CDR2 is SYGVNS in the germline V gene. The CDR3 extends over 13 amino acids. CDR3 sequence: CASTGVGNYGYTF. The CDR3 nucleotides are TGTGCCAGCACGGGGGTGGGGAACTATGGCTACACCTTC.

The V call is TRBV11-3, the J call TRBJ2-1; 9 nucleotides match TRBD2. Per germline, CDR1 SGHNT and CDR2 YENEEA. CDR3 length: 18 residues. V shed 2 bases, J shed 5 bases, and the junction held 13 bases outside the gene matches. CDR3 in DNA: TGTGCCAGCAGCTTAAGAAGCGGGGGGCCCCAGGTAAACAATGAGCAGTTCTTC. This codes for CASSLRSGGPQVNNEQFF. Variable domain in full (rest from reference TRBV11-3 and TRBJ2-1): EAGVVQSPRYKIIEKKQPVAFWCNPISGHNTLYWYLQNLGQGPELLIRYENEEAVDDSQLPKDRFSAERLKGVDSTLKIQPAELGDSAVYLCASSLRSGGPQVNNEQFFGPGTRLTVL.

The chain has TRBV7-9 and TRBJ2-7; D unresolved. This CDR3 region has 12 residues. The ends were cut back, 7 bases at V and 2 bases at J, with 9 bases in the middle. The V gene's germline CDR1 is SEHNR and CDR2 FQNEAQ (reference sequence). The CDR3 coding sequence is TGTGCCAGCACCGTTCTAACCTACGAGCAGTACTTC. Residues: CASTVLTYEQYF. Supplemented by reference TRBV7-9 and TRBJ2-7, the full variable domain reads DTGVSQNPRHKITKRGQNVTFRCDPISEHNRLYWYRQTLGQGPEFLTYFQNEAQLEKSRLLSDRFSAERPKGSFSTLEIQRTEQGDSAMYLCASTVLTYEQYFGPGTRLTVT.